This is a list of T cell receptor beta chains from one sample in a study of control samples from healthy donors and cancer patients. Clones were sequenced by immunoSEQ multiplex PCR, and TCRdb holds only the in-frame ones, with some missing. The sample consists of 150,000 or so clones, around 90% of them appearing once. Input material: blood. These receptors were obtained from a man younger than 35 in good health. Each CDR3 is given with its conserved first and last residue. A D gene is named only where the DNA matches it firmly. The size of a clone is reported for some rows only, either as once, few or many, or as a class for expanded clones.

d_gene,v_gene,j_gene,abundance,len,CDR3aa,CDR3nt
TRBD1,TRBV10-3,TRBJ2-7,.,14,CAISGRTGYSEQYF,TGTGCCATCAGTGGCCGGACAGGGTATAGCGAGCAGTACTTC
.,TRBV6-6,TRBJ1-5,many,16,CASAHGVGGINQPQHF,TGTGCCAGCGCACATGGGGTAGGGGGAATCAATCAGCCCCAGCATTTT
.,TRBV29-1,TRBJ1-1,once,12,CRGGHLNTEAFF,TGCAGGGGAGGACACCTGAACACTGAAGCTTTCTTT
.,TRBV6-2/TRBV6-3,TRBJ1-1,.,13,CASSLSSVAEAFF,TGTGCCAGCAGCCTCTCCTCTGTAGCTGAAGCTTTCTTT
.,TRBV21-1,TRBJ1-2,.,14,CASSKAGINYGYTF,TGTGCCAGCAGCAAAGCAGGGATTAACTATGGCTACACCTTC
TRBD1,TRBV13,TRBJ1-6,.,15,CASSLAGQGNSPLHF,TGTGCCAGCAGCTTGGCGGGACAGGGAAATTCACCCCTCCACTTT
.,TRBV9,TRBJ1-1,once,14,CASSVGGRDTEAFF,TGTGCCAGCAGCGTGGGAGGGCGAGACACTGAAGCTTTCTTT
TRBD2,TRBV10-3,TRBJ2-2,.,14,CAISPGGLSGELFF,TGTGCCATCAGTCCGGGGGGGCTTAGCGGGGAGCTGTTTTTT
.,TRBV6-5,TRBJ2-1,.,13,CASKAGFEHEQFF,TGTGCCAGCAAAGCGGGTTTTGAACATGAGCAGTTCTTC
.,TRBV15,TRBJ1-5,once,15,CATSSRGYSNQPQHF,TGTGCCACCAGCAGTAGGGGATATAGCAATCAGCCCCAGCATTTT
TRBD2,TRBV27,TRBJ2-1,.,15,CASSLWASGANEQFF,TGTGCCAGCAGTTTATGGGCTAGCGGGGCCAATGAGCAGTTCTTC
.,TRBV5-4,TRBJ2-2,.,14,CASSLVENTGELFF,TGTGCCAGCAGCTTGGTAGAGAACACCGGGGAGCTGTTTTTT
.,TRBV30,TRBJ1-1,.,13,CAWDSRRNTEAFF,TGTGCCTGGGACAGCAGGAGGAACACTGAAGCTTTCTTT
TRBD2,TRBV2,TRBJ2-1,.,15,CASRVAGTRYNEQFF,TGTGCCAGCAGGGTAGCGGGGACCCGTTACAATGAGCAGTTCTTC
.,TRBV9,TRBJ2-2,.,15,CASSLAMGLTGELFF,TGTGCCAGCAGCCTAGCGATGGGGCTGACCGGGGAGCTGTTTTTT
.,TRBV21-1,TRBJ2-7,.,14,CASSKEAGTYEQYF,TGTGCCAGCAGCAAAGAGGCAGGAACCTACGAGCAGTACTTC
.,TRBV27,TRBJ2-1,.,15,CASSLDGGTHNEQFF,TGTGCCAGCAGTTTAGACGGAGGTACTCACAATGAGCAGTTCTTC
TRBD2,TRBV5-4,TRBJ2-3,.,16,CASSPPLGGGSDTQYF,TGTGCCAGCAGCCCACCCCTTGGGGGGGGATCAGATACGCAGTATTTT
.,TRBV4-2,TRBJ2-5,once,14,CASSLGPDQETQYF,TGTGCCAGCAGCCTGGGGCCAGACCAAGAGACCCAGTACTTC
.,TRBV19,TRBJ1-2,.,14,CASSITSENYGYTF,TGTGCCAGTAGTATTACGTCAGAAAACTATGGCTACACCTTC
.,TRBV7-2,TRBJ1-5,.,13,CASSFVESQPQHF,TGTGCCAGCAGCTTCGTCGAATCTCAGCCCCAGCATTTT
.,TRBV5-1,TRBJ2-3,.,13,CASSLEERGPQYF,TGCGCCAGCAGCTTGGAGGAGAGAGGGCCGCAGTATTTT
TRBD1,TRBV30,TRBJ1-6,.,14,CAWTPGQGNSPLHF,TGTGCCTGGACTCCGGGACAGGGCAATTCACCCCTCCACTTT
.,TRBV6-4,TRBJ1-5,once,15,CASILGQYSNQPQHF,TGTGCCAGCATCCTTGGACAGTATAGCAATCAGCCCCAGCATTTT
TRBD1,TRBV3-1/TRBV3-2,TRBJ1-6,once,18,CASSQDPGQGASSSPLHF,TGTGCCAGCAGCCAAGATCCTGGACAGGGGGCATCAAGTTCACCCCTCCACTTT
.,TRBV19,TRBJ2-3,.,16,CASSKRGGTSTDTQYF,TGTGCCAGTAGTAAAAGGGGCGGGACTAGCACAGATACGCAGTATTTT
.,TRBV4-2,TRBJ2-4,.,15,CASSPATAAKNIQYF,TGTGCCAGCAGCCCAGCGACAGCAGCCAAAAACATTCAGTACTTC
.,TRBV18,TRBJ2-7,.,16,CASSPLNTGSYGEQYF,TGTGCCAGCTCACCACTGAATACAGGGAGTTACGGCGAGCAGTACTTC
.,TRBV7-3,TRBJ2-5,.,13,CASSQTGQETQYF,TGTGCCAGCAGCCAGACAGGTCAAGAGACCCAGTACTTC
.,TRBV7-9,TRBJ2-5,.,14,CASSQLGGGETQYF,TGTGCCAGCAGCCAACTTGGAGGGGGTGAGACCCAGTACTTC
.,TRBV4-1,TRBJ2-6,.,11,CASSLSGDLTF,TGCGCCAGCAGCCTTTCGGGGGACCTGACTTTC
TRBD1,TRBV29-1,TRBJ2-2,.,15,CSAQWDRGGSGELFF,TGCAGCGCCCAATGGGACAGGGGTGGATCCGGGGAGCTGTTTTTT
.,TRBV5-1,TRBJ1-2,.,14,CASSTQTSNYGYTF,TGCGCCAGCAGCACACAGACGTCTAACTATGGCTACACCTTC
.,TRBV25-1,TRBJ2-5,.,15,CASIDPMGQGETQYF,TGTGCCAGCATTGACCCTATGGGGCAGGGAGAGACCCAGTACTTC
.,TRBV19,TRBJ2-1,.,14,CASSSTPGWNEQFF,TGTGCCAGTAGTTCTACACCGGGGTGGAATGAGCAGTTCTTC
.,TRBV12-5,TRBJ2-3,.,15,CASGLVLGGTDTQYF,TGTGCTAGTGGTTTGGTCTTGGGGGGCACAGATACGCAGTATTTT
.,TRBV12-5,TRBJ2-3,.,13,CASGFNMGDTQYF,TGTGCTAGTGGTTTTAATATGGGTGATACGCAGTATTTT
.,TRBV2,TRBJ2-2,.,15,CASSLGAANTGELFF,TGTGCCAGCAGCTTGGGGGCAGCAAACACCGGGGAGCTGTTTTTT
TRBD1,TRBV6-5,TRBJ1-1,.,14,CASKSRGLNTEAFF,TGTGCCAGCAAATCCAGGGGGCTGAACACTGAAGCTTTCTTT
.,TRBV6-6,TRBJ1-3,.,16,CASSYSAKVWGNTIYF,TGTGCCAGCAGTTACTCAGCAAAAGTATGGGGAAACACCATATATTTT
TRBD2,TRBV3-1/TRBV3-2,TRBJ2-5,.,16,CASSQDWAREGETQYF,TGTGCCAGCAGCCAAGACTGGGCGAGGGAGGGAGAGACCCAGTACTTC
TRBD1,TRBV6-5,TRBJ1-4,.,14,CASSSDRGREKLFF,TGTGCCAGCAGTTCGGACAGGGGGAGGGAAAAACTGTTTTTT
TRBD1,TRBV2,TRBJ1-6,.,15,CASSGGTGGNSPLHF,TGTGCCAGCAGTGGAGGGACAGGGGGTAATTCACCCCTCCACTTT
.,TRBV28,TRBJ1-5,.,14,CASSLFRGNQPQHF,TGTGCCAGCAGTTTATTCAGGGGCAATCAGCCCCAGCATTTT
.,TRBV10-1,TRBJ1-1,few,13,CASSESIAARAFF,TGCGCCAGCAGTGAGTCGATCGCGGCTAGGGCTTTCTTT
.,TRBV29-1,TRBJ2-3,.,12,CSMGRTGDTQYF,TGCAGCATGGGGAGAACGGGAGATACGCAGTATTTT
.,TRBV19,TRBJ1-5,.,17,CASSIDGTPNSNQPQHF,TGTGCCAGTAGTATAGACGGGACACCGAATAGCAATCAGCCCCAGCATTTT
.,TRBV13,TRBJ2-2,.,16,CASSISWTSNTGELFF,TGTGCCAGCAGCATCTCCTGGACCAGCAACACCGGGGAGCTGTTTTTT
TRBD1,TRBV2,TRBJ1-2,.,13,CASSAQGHYGYTF,TGTGCCAGCAGCGCACAGGGGCACTATGGCTACACCTTC
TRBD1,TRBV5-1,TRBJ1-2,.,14,CASSLEGQGYGYTF,TGCGCCAGCAGCTTGGAGGGACAGGGCTATGGCTACACCTTC
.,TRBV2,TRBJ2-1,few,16,CASSVGESGSYNEQFF,TGTGCCAGCAGTGTCGGGGAATCAGGTTCCTACAATGAGCAGTTCTTC
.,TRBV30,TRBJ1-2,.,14,CAWSLSFPGYGYTF,TGTGCCTGGAGTCTATCCTTCCCAGGCTATGGCTACACCTTC
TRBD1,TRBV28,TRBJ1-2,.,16,CASSPTPGQGLYGYTF,TGTGCCAGCAGTCCTACACCGGGACAGGGTTTGTATGGCTACACCTTC